The entry below describes one T cell receptor beta chain. Participants' reported clinical history set cohort assignment. Within 2 weeks before study entry, exposed participants met a COVID-19 case. The data stem from a study of blood T cell repertoires in COVID-19. About the research overall: COVID-19 samples collected from the United States, Italy and Spain covered acute and convalescent phases.

Sequencing used immunoSEQ multiplex PCR; TCRdb keeps in-frame clones, though not all of them. Here the sample spans about 220,000 clones, about 90% being singletons. Germline assignment: CDR1 SGHAT and CDR2 FQNNGV. Trimming cost V 5 bases and J 3 bases, with 14 bases left between them. The CDR3 has 14 residues. This sequence joins TRBV11-2 and TRBJ2-7, with a tentative D call TRBD1 (6 bases). Material: PBMCs or T cells enriched from blood (not recorded which). The sequence was obtained from a man aged 25-45 years who had been exposed to COVID-19. CDR3 sequence: CASSPRGLHYEQYF. The DNA of the CDR3 is TGTGCCAGCAGCCCCAGGGGATTACACTACGAGCAGTACTTC.